The source of this T cell receptor (beta chain) is a study of blood T cell repertoires in COVID-19. Trimming left V 3 bases short and J 1 base short, with 6 bases between. This CDR3 has 13 amino acids. CDR1 and CDR2 from the germline V gene are MNHEY and SMNVEV (reference sequence). During active infection, Seattle patients enrolled and were then monitored through disease. In the authors' workflow: Amplified reference gene primers provided the basis for estimating nucleated cell counts. Repertoires were generated with immunoSEQ multiplex PCR, while TCRdb's copy carries only in-frame clones and drops some. V, J and clone size are taken as reported in that table, and D and trimming were inferred from the DNA itself. The sample has some 46,000 clones; 70% to 90% are singletons.

Material: peripheral blood. V usage is TRBV27 and J usage is TRBJ1-1; maybe TRBD1 (5 bases). The TCR sequence derives from a woman older than 75 with COVID-19, enrolled during active disease. The CDR3 is CASSFTGNTEAFF. For the CDR3, the DNA is TGTGCCAGCAGTTTCACAGGGAACACTGAAGCTTTCTTT.